This T cell receptor (beta chain) was retrieved from a study of T cell clonality in common variable immunodeficiency. General study findings and limits: Fewer TCRbeta clones were shared among CVID subjects than controls. Reportedly, TCR beta sequences from common variable immunodeficiency showed fewer deletions and N-nucleotide insertions.

In this sample, this clone turned up many times. The antigen is undetermined. Sequencing ends 3 residues short of the CDR3 end; the germline J gene provides the rest. Donors gave roughly 4.5 to 8.5 ml heparinized peripheral whole blood. Control and CVID samples contributed equal amounts of genomic DNA. Some clones are missing from TCRdb's copy, which holds only in-frame ones; the method was immunoSEQ multiplex PCR. This sample shows roughly 39,000 clones and no singletons; around 6% rests with the ten largest. In germline, CDR1 is MDHEN, CDR2 SYDVKM. The CDR3 consists of 15 residues. V lost 4 bases, J lost 10 bases, and 9 bases stayed unmatched.

The sequenced material came from peripheral blood mononuclear cells. The source of this sequence is a human donor with common variable immunodeficiency. J is TRBJ1-4 and V is TRBV28, with 10 bases aligning to TRBD1. The CDR3 loop is CASSSTGTGEGKLFF. The sequenced CDR3 bases are TGTGCCAGCAGTTCAACCGGGACAGGGGAAGGAAAA.